The 16 T cell receptor beta chains reported below all come from one sample, sequenced in a study of T-cell reconstitution after alpha-beta-depleted transplantation in children. Molecular barcoding with unique molecular identifiers was used for the TCRbeta library. TCRdb re-called the PCR reads with MiXCR, one entry per CDR3 protein. The sample has some 500,000 distinct CDR3 sequences, around a third seen once. Source: PBMCs from the stem cell graft donor, taken from the stem cell graft. The receptors stem from a human donor who donated a stem cell graft to a child with aplastic anemia.

This clonotype was observed a few times. J is TRBJ2-7 and V is TRBV29-1; TRBD1 aligns across 10 bases. CDR1 is SQVTM and CDR2 is ANQGSEA in the germline V gene. Losses at the gene ends were 6 bases for V and 1 base for J; bases not matched to a gene: 9. The CDR3 is made up of 15 amino acids. CDR3 amino acids: CSVTPGQGSSYEQYF. CDR3 DNA: TGCAGCGTGACCCCGGGACAGGGGTCGTCCTACGAGCAGTACTTC.

The rearrangement uses TRBV29-1 and TRBJ2-7; D not certain. The V gene lost 6 bases and the J gene lost 1 base, with 10 bases spanning the gap. Germline V gene sequence: CDR1 SQVTM, CDR2 ANQGSEA. The CDR3 contains 12 residues. CDR3 region: CSVEDGSYEQYF. The CDR3 bases are TGCAGCGTAGAGGACGGTTCCTACGAGCAGTACTTC.

The chain uses TRBV29-1 and TRBJ1-2; 7 bases align to TRBD1. Germline CDR1 SQVTM, CDR2 ANQGSEA. The trim removed 7 bases at V and 4 bases at J, leaving 9 bases unmatched. The CDR3 is 13 residues long. The CDR3 spells CSGEGGTAYGYTF. The CDR3 region has the DNA TGCAGCGGAGAGGGGGGGACAGCCTATGGCTACACCTTC.

V gene TRBV6-2 or TRBV6-3 combines with J gene TRBJ2-7, with TRBD1 matching over 7 bases. After removal of 0 bases from V and 0 bases from J, the junction contained 8 bases not matched to a gene. The CDR3 loop spans 17 amino acids. Germline CDR1 reads MNHEY; CDR2 reads SVGEGT. The CDR3 sequence: CASSYSIGDSYSYEQYV. CDR3 nucleotide sequence: TGTGCCAGCAGTTACTCCATCGGGGACAGCTACTCCTACGAGCAGTACGTC.

This clonotype was recorded a few times. This chain's CDR3 is CASSLAVVSTGRETQYF. CDR3 DNA sequence: TGTGCCAGCAGTTTAGCGGTGGTCTCCACCGGGCGGGAGACCCAGTACTTC. The chain has TRBV12-3 or TRBV12-4 and TRBJ2-5; D gene ambiguous. The CDR3 sequence is 17 residues long. Trimming cost V 0 bases and J 5 bases, with 19 bases left between them.

The chain combines TRBV21-1 with TRBJ2-7; TRBD2 reflects the table's D call only, with no check against the DNA. TRBV21-1 is marked as a pseudogene. CDR3 length: 15 amino acids. The CDR3 protein is CASSNRLAGASVQYV. The CDR3 DNA is TGTGCCAGCAGCAACAGACTAGCGGGAGCTTCGGTCCAGTACGTC.

The V gene is TRBV7-9, the J gene TRBJ2-2; the match to TRBD1 covers 9 bases. This CDR3 has 15 residues. J lost 4 bases, V lost 7 bases, and 7 bases had no gene match. Germline values: CDR1 SEHNR, CDR2 FQNEAQ (reference sequence). This chain's CDR3 is CASNPGTGSTGELFF. The CDR3 region has the DNA TGTGCCAGCAATCCGGGGACAGGGTCCACCGGGGAGCTGTTTTTT.

This clonotype showed up just a few times. This chain links TRBV7-8 with TRBJ2-7; D gene unclear. With 1 base removed from V and 6 bases from J, the gap between germline ends came to 7 bases. CDR1 is SGHVS and CDR2 is FQNEAQ in the germline V gene. This CDR3 comprises 12 residues. CDR3 DNA sequence: TGTGCCAGCAGCTTAGAAATTAGCGAGCAGTACTTC. Amino acids: CASSLEISEQYF.

This clonotype was counted only a few times. This sequence joins TRBV5-1 and TRBJ2-4; possible D gene TRBD1, 6 bases. The V and J ends lost 5 bases and 0 bases respectively, with 12 bases between them. Germline V CDR1 and CDR2: SGHRS, YFSETQ. CDR3 size: 15 residues. The CDR3 nucleotides are TGCGCCAGCAGTCGGGACACATTAGCCAAAAACATTCAGTACTTC. It codes for CASSRDTLAKNIQYF.

CDR3 nucleotides: TGTGCCTGCACAACCTTTCTAGCTCTAGCCAAAAACATTCAGTACTTC. Protein product: CACTTFLALAKNIQYF. The chain couples TRBV30 to TRBJ2-4, with a weak D call TRBD2 (5 bases). V was pared by 6 bases and J by 0 bases, with 18 bases between. This CDR3 has 16 amino acids. Germline CDR1 and CDR2: GTSNPN and SVGIG (reference sequence).

The V call is TRBV11-3, the J call TRBJ2-2, with 9 bases aligning to TRBD1. The CDR3 runs to 14 residues. CDR1 is SGHNT and CDR2 is YENEEA in the germline V gene. The ends lost 5 bases at V and 6 bases at J; junction bases unmatched: 4. CDR3 in DNA: TGTGCCAGCAGCCAGGACAGGGGCGCCGGGGAGCTGTTTTTT. Its translation is CASSQDRGAGELFF.

A few counts support this clonotype. This chain connects TRBV5-6 to TRBJ1-2; D is unclear. The V end was cut by 2 bases, the J end by 3 bases, with 17 bases between. The CDR3 runs 16 residues. Looked up from germline, CDR1 is SGHDT and CDR2 is YYEEEE. The CDR3 sequence is CASSFVRPLAHYGYTF. The CDR3 DNA reads TGTGCCAGCAGCTTCGTCCGGCCCCTGGCTCACTATGGCTACACCTTC.

This clonotype was detected once. This sequence joins TRBV30 and TRBJ2-1; D is perhaps TRBD2 (5 bases). Trimming took 5 bases from V and 4 from J, leaving 9 bases between them. The CDR3 covers 12 residues. Germline-derived CDR1 and CDR2 are GTSNPN and SVGIG (reference sequence). CDR3 nucleotides: TGTGCCTGGGAGCGGAATTACAATGAGCAGTTCTTC. Encoded protein: CAWERNYNEQFF.

The gene calls are TRBV6-2 or TRBV6-3 and TRBJ1-5; possibly TRBD1 for D (5 bases). Germline V gene data show CDR1 as MNHEY and CDR2 as SVGEGT. Between the trimmed V and J ends, which lost 6 bases and 2 bases, there was a span of 35 bases. The CDR3 length is 22 residues. CDR3 sequence reads: CASRPLQVGPTLRGLGNQPQHF. The CDR3 DNA reads TGTGCCAGCAGGCCCTTACAAGTGGGGCCGACCCTTAGAGGTCTTGGCAATCAGCCCCAGCATTTT.

This chain links TRBV12-5 with TRBJ1-4; D unresolved. CDR1 and CDR2 from the germline V gene are LGHNT and FRNRAP. The CDR3 sequence is 18 residues long. With 3 bases removed from V and 0 bases from J, the gap between germline ends came to 17 bases. The DNA for the CDR3 is TGTGCTAGTGGTTTCGCGGTCTCAGATCTCGCAACTAATGAAAAACTGTTTTTT. It yields the protein CASGFAVSDLATNEKLFF.

The chain employs TRBV20-1 and TRBJ2-3; the D gene is possibly TRBD1 (6 bases). The CDR3 consists of 14 residues. Germline V CDR1 and CDR2: DFQATT, SNEGSKA (reference sequence). Trimming removed 4 bases from V and 6 bases from J, with 17 bases in between. CDR3: CSATQDRTTDTQYF. The CDR3 region has the DNA TGCAGTGCTACCCAGGACAGAACTACCGATACGCAGTATTTT.